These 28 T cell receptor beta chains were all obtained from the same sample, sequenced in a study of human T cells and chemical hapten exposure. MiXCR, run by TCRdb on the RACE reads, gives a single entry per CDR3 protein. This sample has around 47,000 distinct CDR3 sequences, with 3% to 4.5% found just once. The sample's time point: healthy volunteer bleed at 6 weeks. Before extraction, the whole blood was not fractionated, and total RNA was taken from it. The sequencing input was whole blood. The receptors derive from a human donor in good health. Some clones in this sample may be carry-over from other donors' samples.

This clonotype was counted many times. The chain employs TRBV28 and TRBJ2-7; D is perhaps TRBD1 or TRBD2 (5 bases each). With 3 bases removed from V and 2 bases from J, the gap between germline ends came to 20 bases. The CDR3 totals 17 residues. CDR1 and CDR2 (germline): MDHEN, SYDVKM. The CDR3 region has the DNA TGTGCCAGCAGTTTTGAGGCTTTCCGGACGGGACCCTACGAGCAGTACTTC. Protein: CASSFEAFRTGPYEQYF.

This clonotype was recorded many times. The CDR3 DNA sequence: TGCGCCAGCAGTGAGAGTAGCGGGAGGGCCACCGAGCAGTTCTTC. Its protein is CASSESSGRATEQFF. The chain couples TRBV10-2 to TRBJ2-1; 11 bases align to TRBD2. CDR3 length: 15 residues. The J segment lost 10 bases and the V segment lost 2 bases, leaving 7 bases of the junction unmatched. Germline V gene data show CDR1 as WSHSY and CDR2 as SAAADI.

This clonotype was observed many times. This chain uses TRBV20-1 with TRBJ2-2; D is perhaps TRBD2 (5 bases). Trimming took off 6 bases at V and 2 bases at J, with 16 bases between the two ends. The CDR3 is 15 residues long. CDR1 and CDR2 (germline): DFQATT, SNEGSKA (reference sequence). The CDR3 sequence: CSAHLAGRNTGELFF. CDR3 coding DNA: TGCAGTGCCCATCTCGCGGGCCGCAACACCGGGGAGCTGTTTTTT.

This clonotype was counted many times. For the CDR3, the DNA is TGCGCCAGCAGCTTGGGACCGGGACGCAGCTCTGGAAACACCATATATTTT. Translation: CASSLGPGRSSGNTIYF. The chain employs TRBV5-1 and TRBJ1-3; tentatively, D is TRBD1 (5 bases). The CDR3 spans 17 residues. The germline gives CDR1 SGHRS, CDR2 YFSETQ. V lost 0 bases to trimming and J lost 0 bases, with 13 bases between them.

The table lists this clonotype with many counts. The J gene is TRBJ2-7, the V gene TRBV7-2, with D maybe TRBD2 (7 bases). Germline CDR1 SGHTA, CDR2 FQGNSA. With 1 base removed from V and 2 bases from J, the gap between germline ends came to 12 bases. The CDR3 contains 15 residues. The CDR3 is CASSLEQGGAYEQYF. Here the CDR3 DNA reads TGTGCCAGCAGCTTAGAACAGGGAGGGGCCTACGAGCAGTACTTC.

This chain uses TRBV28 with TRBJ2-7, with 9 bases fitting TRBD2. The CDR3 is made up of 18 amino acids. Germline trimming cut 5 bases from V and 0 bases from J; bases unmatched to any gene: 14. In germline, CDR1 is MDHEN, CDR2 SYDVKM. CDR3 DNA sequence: TGTGCCAGCAGTCATACCCCCGGGGCTAGCGGGGCCTCCTACGAGCAGTACTTC. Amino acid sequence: CASSHTPGASGASYEQYF.

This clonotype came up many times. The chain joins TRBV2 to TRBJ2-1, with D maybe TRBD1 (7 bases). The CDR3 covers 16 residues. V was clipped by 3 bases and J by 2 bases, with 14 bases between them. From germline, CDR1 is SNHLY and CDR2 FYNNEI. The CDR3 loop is CASSDGGGRTYNEQFF. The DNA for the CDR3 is TGTGCCAGCAGTGATGGAGGGGGCCGGACCTACAATGAGCAGTTCTTC.

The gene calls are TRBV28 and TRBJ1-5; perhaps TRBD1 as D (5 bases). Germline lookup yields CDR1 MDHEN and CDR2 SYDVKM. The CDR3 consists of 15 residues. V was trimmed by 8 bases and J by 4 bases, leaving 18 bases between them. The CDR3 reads CASFGRGARNQPQHF. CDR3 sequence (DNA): TGTGCCAGCTTCGGGAGGGGAGCTCGAAATCAGCCCCAGCATTTT.

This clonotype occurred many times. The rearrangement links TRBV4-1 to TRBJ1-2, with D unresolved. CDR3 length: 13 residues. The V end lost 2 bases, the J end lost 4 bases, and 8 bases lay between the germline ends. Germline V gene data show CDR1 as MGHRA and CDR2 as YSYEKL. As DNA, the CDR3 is TGCGCCAGCAGCCAACGCGATTTCTATGGCTACACCTTC. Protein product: CASSQRDFYGYTF.

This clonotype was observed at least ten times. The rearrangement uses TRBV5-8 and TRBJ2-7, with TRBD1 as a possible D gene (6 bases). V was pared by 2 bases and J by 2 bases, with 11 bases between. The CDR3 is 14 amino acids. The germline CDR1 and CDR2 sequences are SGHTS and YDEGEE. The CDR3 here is CASSFGTPTYEQYF. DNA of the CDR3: TGTGCCAGCAGCTTTGGGACACCCACCTACGAGCAGTACTTC.

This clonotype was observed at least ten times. The CDR3 bases are TGTGCCAGCAGTCCGGACAGCCCTACCTACGAGCAGTACTTC. It encodes CASSPDSPTYEQYF. V usage is TRBV27 and J usage is TRBJ2-7; possible D gene TRBD1, 6 bases. V gave up 5 bases and J gave up 2 bases, with 13 bases separating them. This CDR3 is 14 amino acids long. The germline CDR1 and CDR2 sequences are MNHEY and SMNVEV (reference sequence).

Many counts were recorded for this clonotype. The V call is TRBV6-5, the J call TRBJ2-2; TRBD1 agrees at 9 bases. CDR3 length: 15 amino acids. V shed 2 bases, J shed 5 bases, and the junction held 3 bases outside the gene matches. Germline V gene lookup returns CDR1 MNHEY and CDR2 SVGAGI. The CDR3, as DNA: TGTGCCAGCAGTTACAACAGGGGGCGGACCGGGGAGCTGTTTTTT. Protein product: CASSYNRGRTGELFF.

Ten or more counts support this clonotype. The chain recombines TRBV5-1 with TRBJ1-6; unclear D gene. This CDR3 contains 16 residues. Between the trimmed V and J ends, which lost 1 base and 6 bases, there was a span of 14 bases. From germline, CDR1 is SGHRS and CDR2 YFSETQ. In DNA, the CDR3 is TGCGCCAGCAGCTTGTACACAACGGGGATTAATTCACCCCTCCACTTT. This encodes CASSLYTTGINSPLHF.

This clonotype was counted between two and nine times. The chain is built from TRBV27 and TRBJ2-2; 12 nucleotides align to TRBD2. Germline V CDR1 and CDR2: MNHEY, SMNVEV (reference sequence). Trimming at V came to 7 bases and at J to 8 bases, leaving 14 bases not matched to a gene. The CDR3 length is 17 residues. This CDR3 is CASKSWGTSGSSGELFF. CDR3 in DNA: TGTGCCAGCAAAAGTTGGGGGACTAGCGGGTCTTCGGGGGAGCTGTTTTTT.

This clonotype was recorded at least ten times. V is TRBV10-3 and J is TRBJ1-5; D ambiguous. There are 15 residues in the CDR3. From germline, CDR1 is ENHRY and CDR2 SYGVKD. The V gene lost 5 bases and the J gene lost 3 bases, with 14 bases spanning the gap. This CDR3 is CAISKEVGANQPQHF. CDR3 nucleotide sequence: TGTGCCATCAGTAAGGAGGTCGGAGCCAATCAGCCCCAGCATTTT.

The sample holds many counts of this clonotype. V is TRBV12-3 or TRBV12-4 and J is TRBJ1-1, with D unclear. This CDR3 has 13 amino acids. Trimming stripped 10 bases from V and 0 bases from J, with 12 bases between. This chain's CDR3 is CATSTGLNTEAFF. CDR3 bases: TGTGCCACCTCGACGGGGTTGAACACTGAAGCTTTCTTT.

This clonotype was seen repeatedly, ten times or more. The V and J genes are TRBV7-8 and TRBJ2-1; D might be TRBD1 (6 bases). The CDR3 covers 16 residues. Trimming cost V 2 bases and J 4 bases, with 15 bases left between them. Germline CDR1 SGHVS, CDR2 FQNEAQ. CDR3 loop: CASSLKRQDPYNEQFF. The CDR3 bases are TGTGCCAGCAGCTTAAAACGACAGGATCCTTACAATGAGCAGTTCTTC.

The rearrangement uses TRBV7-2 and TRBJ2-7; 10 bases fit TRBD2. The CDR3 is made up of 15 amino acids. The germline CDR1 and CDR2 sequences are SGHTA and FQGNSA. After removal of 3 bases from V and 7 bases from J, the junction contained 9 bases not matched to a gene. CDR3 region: CASSLWTSGTREQYF. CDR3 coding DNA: TGTGCCAGCAGCTTGTGGACTAGCGGCACCCGGGAGCAGTACTTC.

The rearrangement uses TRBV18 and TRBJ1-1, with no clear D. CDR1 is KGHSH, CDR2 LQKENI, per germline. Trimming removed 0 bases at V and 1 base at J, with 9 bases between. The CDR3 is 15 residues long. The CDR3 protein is CASSPPTGQNTEAFF. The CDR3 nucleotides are TGTGCCAGCTCACCACCGACCGGCCAGAACACTGAAGCTTTCTTT.

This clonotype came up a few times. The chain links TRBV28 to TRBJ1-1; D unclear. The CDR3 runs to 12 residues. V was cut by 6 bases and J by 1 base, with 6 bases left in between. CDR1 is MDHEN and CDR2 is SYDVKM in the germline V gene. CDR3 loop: CASRSSNTEAFF. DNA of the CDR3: TGTGCCAGCAGGAGCTCGAACACTGAAGCTTTCTTT.

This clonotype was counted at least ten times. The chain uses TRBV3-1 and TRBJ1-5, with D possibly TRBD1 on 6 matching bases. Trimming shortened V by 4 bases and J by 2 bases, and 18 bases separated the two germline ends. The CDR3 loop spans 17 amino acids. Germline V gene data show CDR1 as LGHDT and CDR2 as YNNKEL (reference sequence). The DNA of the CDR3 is TGTGCCAGCAGCCTCCCAGGAAAGGGGGTTGGCAATCAGCCCCAGCATTTT. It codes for CASSLPGKGVGNQPQHF.

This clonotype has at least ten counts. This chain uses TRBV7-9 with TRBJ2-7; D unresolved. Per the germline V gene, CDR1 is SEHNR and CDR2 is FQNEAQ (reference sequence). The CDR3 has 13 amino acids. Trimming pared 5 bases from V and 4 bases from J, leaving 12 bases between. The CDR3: CASSPWASYEQYF. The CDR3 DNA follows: TGTGCCAGCAGCCCTTGGGCCTCTTACGAGCAGTACTTC.

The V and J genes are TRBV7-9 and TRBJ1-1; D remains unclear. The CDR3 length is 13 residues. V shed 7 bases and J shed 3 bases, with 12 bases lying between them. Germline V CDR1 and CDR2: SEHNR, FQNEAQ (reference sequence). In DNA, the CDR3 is TGTGCCAGCATTCAAACTTTTGACACTGAAGCTTTCTTT. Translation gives CASIQTFDTEAFF. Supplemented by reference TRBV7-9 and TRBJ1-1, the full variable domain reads DTGVSQNPRHKITKRGQNVTFRCDPISEHNRLYWYRQTLGQGPEFLTYFQNEAQLEKSRLLSDRFSAERPKGSFSTLEIQRTEQGDSAMYLCASIQTFDTEAFFGQGTRLTVV.

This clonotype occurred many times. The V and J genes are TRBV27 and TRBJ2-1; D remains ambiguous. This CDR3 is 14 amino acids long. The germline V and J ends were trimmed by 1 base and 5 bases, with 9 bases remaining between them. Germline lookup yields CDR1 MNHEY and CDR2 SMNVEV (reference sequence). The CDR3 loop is CASSLFSGNNEQFF. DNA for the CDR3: TGTGCCAGCAGTTTATTTAGTGGCAACAATGAGCAGTTCTTC.

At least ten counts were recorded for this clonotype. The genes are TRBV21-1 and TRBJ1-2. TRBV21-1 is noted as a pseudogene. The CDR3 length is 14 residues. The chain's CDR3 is CASSKGGHQDGYTF. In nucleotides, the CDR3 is TGTGCCAGCAGCAAAGGGGGTCATCAGGATGGCTACACCTTC.

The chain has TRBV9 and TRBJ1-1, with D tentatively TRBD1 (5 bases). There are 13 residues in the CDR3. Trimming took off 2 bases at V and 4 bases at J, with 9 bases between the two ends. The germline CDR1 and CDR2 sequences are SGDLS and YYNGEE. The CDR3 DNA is TGTGCCAGCAGCGTTTTGGGGGGCACTGAAGCTTTCTTT. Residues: CASSVLGGTEAFF.

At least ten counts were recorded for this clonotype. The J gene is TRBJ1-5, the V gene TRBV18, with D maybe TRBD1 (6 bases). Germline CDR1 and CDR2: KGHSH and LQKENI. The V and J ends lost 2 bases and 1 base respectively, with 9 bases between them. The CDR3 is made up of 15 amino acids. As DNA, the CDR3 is TGTGCCAGCTCACCATCTACAGGGAGCAATCAGCCCCAGCATTTT. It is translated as CASSPSTGSNQPQHF.

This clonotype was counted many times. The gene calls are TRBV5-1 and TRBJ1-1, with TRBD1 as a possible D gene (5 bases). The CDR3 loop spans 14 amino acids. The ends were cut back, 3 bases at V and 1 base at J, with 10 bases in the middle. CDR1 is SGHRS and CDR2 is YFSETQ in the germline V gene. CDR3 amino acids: CASSSTTANTEAFF. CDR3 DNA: TGCGCCAGCAGCTCCACGACAGCGAACACTGAAGCTTTCTTT.